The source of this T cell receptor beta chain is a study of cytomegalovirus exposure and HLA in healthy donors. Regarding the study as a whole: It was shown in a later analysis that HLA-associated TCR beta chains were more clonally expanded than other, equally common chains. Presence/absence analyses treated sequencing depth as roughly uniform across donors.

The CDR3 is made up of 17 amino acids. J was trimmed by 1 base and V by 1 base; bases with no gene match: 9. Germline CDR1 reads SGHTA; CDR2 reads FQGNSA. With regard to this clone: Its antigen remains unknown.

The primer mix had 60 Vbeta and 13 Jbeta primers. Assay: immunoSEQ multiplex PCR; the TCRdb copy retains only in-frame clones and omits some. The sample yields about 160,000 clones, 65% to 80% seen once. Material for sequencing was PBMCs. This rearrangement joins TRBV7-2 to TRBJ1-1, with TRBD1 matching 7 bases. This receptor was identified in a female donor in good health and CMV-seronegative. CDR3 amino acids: CASSLGRGSFKNTEAFF. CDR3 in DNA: TGTGCCAGCAGCTTAGGCAGGGGGAGCTTTAAGAACACTGAAGCTTTCTTT.